This TCR beta chain was found in a study of T cells in Graves' hyperthyroidism and ophthalmopathy. V was pared by 1 base and J by 5 bases, with 14 bases of the junction left unmatched. CDR1 and CDR2 (germline): MDHEN, SYDVKM. CDR3 length: 19 residues. Blood was sampled at initial diagnosis of hyperthyroidism, prior to onset of any ophthalmopathy symptoms. Amplified TCR beta CDR3 regions derived from RNA transcripts. TCR CDR3 underwent first-round RT-PCR with the HTBI primer set. Each CDR3 protein gets one entry after TCRdb re-called the multiplex PCR reads with MiXCR. The table shows 300,000 to 450,000 distinct CDR3 sequences, with approximately 18% occurring only once. Findings of the study overall: Ophthalmopathy was distinguished from stable hyperthyroidism by 13 V-J signatures.

This clonotype showed up many times. Antigen specificity is unknown. The clonotype comes from a woman between 25 and 40 years old with Graves' hyperthyroidism that later progressed to Graves' ophthalmopathy. Source material: blood. V usage is TRBV28 and J usage is TRBJ2-2; TRBD1 agrees at 9 bases. The chain's CDR3 is CASSLSQWRTGELTGELFF. In nucleotides, the CDR3 is TGTGCCAGCAGTTTATCCCAATGGAGGACAGGGGAACTAACCGGGGAGCTGTTTTTT.